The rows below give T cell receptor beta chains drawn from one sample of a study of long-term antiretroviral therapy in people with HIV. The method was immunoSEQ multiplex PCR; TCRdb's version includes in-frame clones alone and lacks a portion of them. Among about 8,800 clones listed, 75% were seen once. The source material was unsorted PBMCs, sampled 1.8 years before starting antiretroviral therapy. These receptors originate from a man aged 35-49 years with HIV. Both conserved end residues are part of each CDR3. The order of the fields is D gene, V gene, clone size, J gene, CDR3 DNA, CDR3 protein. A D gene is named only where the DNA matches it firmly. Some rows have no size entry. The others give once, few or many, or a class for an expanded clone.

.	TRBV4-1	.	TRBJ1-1	TGCGCCAGCAGCCAAGAAGGTCGGAGGGAATCGAACACTGAAGCTTTCTTT	CASSQEGRRESNTEAFF
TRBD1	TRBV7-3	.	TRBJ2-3	TGTGCCAGCAGCTTAGGACAGGCCTCCGATACGCAGTATTTT	CASSLGQASDTQYF
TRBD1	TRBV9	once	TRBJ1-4	TGTGCCAGCAGCGTATATGGAACAGGGGGGGGTGAAAAACTGTTTTTT	CASSVYGTGGGEKLFF
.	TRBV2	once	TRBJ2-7	TGTGCCAGCAGTTCCCAGGGGGGAGGTTACGAGCAGTACTTC	CASSSQGGGYEQYF
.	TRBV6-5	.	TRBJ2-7	TGTGCCAGCAGTGGGCCCATCGGGGAGCAGTACTTC	CASSGPIGEQYF
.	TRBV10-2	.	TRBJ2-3	TGCGCCAGCAGAGTGCGTATCGGGGCGGCTAGCACAGATACGCAGTATTTT	CASRVRIGAASTDTQYF
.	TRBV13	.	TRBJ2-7	TGTGCCAGCAGCTCCCCGGGACCAGGAACCTACGAGCAGTACTTC	CASSSPGPGTYEQYF
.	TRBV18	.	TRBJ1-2	TGTGCCAGCTCACCGGGGGGACCGGCCGATAACTATGGCTACACCTTC	CASSPGGPADNYGYTF
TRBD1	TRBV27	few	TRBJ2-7	TGTGCCAGCAGTTTATCGAAGGGGACAGTTTCCTACGAGCAGTACTTC	CASSLSKGTVSYEQYF
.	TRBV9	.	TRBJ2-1	TGTGCCAGCAGCGTAGAAATGGGGAATGAGCAGTTCTTC	CASSVEMGNEQFF
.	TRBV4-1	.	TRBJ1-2	TGCGCCAGCAGCCAAGAGGTGGATCGGACACTCTATGGCTACACCTTC	CASSQEVDRTLYGYTF